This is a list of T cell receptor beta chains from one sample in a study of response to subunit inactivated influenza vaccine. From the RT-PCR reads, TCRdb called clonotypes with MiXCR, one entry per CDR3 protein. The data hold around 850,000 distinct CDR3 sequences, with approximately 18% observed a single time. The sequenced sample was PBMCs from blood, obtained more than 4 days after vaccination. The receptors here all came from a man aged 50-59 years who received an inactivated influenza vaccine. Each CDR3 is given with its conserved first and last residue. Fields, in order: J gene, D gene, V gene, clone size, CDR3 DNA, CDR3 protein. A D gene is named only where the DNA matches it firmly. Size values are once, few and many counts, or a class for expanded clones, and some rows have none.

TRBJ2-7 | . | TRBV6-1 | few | TGTGCCAGCAGTGAAACCCAGGGACCTTCCTACGAGCAGTACTTC | CASSETQGPSYEQYF
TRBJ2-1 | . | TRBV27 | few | TGTGCCAGCAGTTTCGGTTTCACTACCTACAATGAGCAGTTCTTC | CASSFGFTTYNEQFF
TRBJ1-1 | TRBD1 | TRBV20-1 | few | TGCAGTGCTAGGGACAGGCTCGGCACTGAAGCTTTCTTT | CSARDRLGTEAFF
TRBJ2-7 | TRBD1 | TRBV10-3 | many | TGTGCCATCAGTGAGTTGGGGGACAGGGGCCCTGTTGAGCAGTACTTC | CAISELGDRGPVEQYF
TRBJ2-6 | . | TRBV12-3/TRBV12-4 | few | TGTGCCAGCAGTTTTCTGCTTGACTCTGGGGCCAACGTCCTGACTTTC | CASSFLLDSGANVLTF
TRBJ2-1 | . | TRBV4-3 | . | TGCGCCAGCAGCCAAGATAGGCTAGCGAGCTCCTACAATGAGCAGTTCTTC | CASSQDRLASSYNEQFF
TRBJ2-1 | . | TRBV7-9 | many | TGTGCCAGCAGGTCCTCGACAGATTACAATGAGCAGTTCTTC | CASRSSTDYNEQFF
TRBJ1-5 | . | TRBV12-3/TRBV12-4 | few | TGTGCCAGCAGTTTAGACAGGGTCGATCAGCCCCAGCATTTT | CASSLDRVDQPQHF
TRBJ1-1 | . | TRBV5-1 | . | TGCGCCAGCAGCACCGGGACATCCGGGAACACTGAAGCTTTCTTT | CASSTGTSGNTEAFF
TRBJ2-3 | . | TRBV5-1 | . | TGCGCCAGCAGCTCAACAGGGTTGGGTACGCAGTATTTT | CASSSTGLGTQYF
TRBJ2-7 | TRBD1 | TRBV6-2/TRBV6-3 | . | TGTGCCAGCAGACCACAGGGGATGGGGGAGCAGTACTTC | CASRPQGMGEQYF
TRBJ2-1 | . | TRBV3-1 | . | TGTGCCAGCAGCCAATGGCGGAATGAGCAGTTCTTC | CASSQWRNEQFF
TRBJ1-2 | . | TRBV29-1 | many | TGCAGCGTTGAAGATCAGGGTTTTCATGGCTACACCTTC | CSVEDQGFHGYTF
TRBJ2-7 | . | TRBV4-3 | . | TGCGCCAGCAGCCAATTATGGTATAGGGGCGACGAGCAGTACTTC | CASSQLWYRGDEQYF
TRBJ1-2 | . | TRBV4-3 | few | TGCGCCAGCAGCCAAGATGGGGGGGGAACTAACTATGGCTACACCTTC | CASSQDGGGTNYGYTF
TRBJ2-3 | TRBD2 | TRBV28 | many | TGTGCCAGCAGTCAGGGACTAGTATTCGGCACAGATACGCAGTATTTT | CASSQGLVFGTDTQYF
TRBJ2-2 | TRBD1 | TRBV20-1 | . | TGCAGTGCTAGAGATCGAAGGACAGGGGGGATCGGGGAGCTGTTTTTT | CSARDRRTGGIGELFF
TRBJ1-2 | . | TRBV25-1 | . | TGTGCCAGCAGTGAGTCTGGATCTAACTATGGCTACACCTTC | CASSESGSNYGYTF
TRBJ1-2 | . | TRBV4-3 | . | TGCGCCAGCAGCGCAACTAGGACCGTTAGAGAAGGCTACACCTTC | CASSATRTVREGYTF
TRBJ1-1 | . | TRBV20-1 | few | TGCAGTGCCACAGACAGATACACTGAAGCTTTCTTT | CSATDRYTEAFF
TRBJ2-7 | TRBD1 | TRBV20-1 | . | TGCAGTGCTAGAGGAGGGCAGGGGGCTCGGGAGCAGTACTTC | CSARGGQGAREQYF
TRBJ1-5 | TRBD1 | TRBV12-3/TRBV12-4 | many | TGTGCCAGCAGTGACACAGGGGGCAATCAGCCCCAGCATTTT | CASSDTGGNQPQHF
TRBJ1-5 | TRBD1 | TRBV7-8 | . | TGTGCCAGCAGCTTCGGTTGGGGACAGAAAAACAATCAGCCCCAGCATTTT | CASSFGWGQKNNQPQHF
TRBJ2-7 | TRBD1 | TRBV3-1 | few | TGTGCCAGCAGCCACCGACAGGGGTTACCCTACGAGCAGTACTTC | CASSHRQGLPYEQYF
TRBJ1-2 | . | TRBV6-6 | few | TGTGCCAGCAATCTCGACCAGTATGGCTACACCTTC | CASNLDQYGYTF
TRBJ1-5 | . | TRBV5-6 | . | TGTGCCAGCAGCCGATTTCGGACGGGTAATCAGCCCCAGCATTTT | CASSRFRTGNQPQHF
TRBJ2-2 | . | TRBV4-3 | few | TGCGCCAGCAGCCAAGATGTGAGGAACACCGGGGAGCTGTTTTTT | CASSQDVRNTGELFF
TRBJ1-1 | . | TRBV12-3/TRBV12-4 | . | TGTGCCAGCAGCTGGGCCCCCCAGGGGACGGCTTTCTTT | CASSWAPQGTAFF
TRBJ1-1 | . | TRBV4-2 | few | TGTGCCAGCAGCCAATCAAAGGCAGGGAGGAACACTGAAGCTTTCTTT | CASSQSKAGRNTEAFF
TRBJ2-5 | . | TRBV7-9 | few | TGTGCCAGCAGCTTCCCAGGTGGGGAGACCCAGTACTTC | CASSFPGGETQYF
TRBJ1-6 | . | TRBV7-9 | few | TGTGCCAGCAGCAAGGGGGACACAGGTTCACCCCTCCACTTT | CASSKGDTGSPLHF
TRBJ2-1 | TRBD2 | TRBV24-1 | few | TGTGCCACCAGTGATTTTGCTCTAGCGGGAGGTGAGCAGTTCTTC | CATSDFALAGGEQFF
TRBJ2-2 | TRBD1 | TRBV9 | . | TGTGCCAGCAGCGCAACGACAGGGGCGAGGACCGGGGAGCTGTTTTTT | CASSATTGARTGELFF
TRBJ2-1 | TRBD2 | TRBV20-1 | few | TGCAGTGCTAGAGATCTGGCTTACGCGGGAGGGCCGGTAAATGAGCAGTTCTTC | CSARDLAYAGGPVNEQFF
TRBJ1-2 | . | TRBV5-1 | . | TGCGCCAGCAGCTTGTCCGGGTTTAGCTATGGCTACACCTTC | CASSLSGFSYGYTF
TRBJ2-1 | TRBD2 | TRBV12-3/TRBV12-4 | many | TGTGCCAGCAGTCTCAGACTAGCGGGGGTGAATGAGCAGTTCTTC | CASSLRLAGVNEQFF
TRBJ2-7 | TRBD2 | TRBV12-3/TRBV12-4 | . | TGTGCCAGCAGTTTATCCCGTCGGGGACTAGCGGGGAAACACTCCTACGAGCAGTACTTC | CASSLSRRGLAGKHSYEQYF
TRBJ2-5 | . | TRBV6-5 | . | TGTGCCAGCAGTTCCGTGACCGTGAAAGAGACCCAGTACTTC | CASSSVTVKETQYF
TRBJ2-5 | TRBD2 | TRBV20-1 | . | TGCAGTGCTAGCATGAGACTAGCAGGGCAAGAGACCCAGTACTTC | CSASMRLAGQETQYF
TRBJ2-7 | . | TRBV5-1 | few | TGCGCCAGCAGGGGGATTTTCTACGAGCAGTACTTC | CASRGIFYEQYF
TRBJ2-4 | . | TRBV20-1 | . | TGCAGTGCTAGGGACGCCTTAGCCAAAAACATTCAGTACTTC | CSARDALAKNIQYF
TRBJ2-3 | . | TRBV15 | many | TGTGCCACCAGCAGAGGCGGGGGCCTCACAGATACGCAGTATTTT | CATSRGGGLTDTQYF
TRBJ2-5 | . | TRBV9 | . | TGTGCCAGCAGCGTAGAGTGGGGTGCGGAGACCCAGTACTTC | CASSVEWGAETQYF
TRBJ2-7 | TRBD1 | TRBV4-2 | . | TGTGCCAGCAGCCCCTCACAGGGGACCTACGAGCAGTACTTC | CASSPSQGTYEQYF
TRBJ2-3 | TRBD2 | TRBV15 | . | TGTGCCATTGGACTAGCGGGGAACACAGATACGCAGTATTTT | CAIGLAGNTDTQYF
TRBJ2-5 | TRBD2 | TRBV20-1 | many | TGCAGTGCTAGTAGGAGCGGGGGGGCGGAGACCCAGTACTTC | CSASRSGGAETQYF
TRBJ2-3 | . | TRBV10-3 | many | TGTGCCGTCAGCGACATTTCTAGCACAGATACGCAGTATTTT | CAVSDISSTDTQYF
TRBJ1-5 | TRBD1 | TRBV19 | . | TGTGCCACGGACAGGGGGCTTGATCAGCCCCAGCATTTT | CATDRGLDQPQHF
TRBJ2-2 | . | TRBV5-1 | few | TGCGCCAGCAGCTCACAGACGGCGGAGCTGTTTTTT | CASSSQTAELFF
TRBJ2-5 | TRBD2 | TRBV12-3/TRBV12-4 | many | TGTGCCAGCGGACTAGCGGGAGAGACCCAGTACTTC | CASGLAGETQYF
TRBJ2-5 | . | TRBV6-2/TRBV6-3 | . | TGTGCCAGCAGTTACCTTGCCAGGGGGGTCGAGACCCAGTACTTC | CASSYLARGVETQYF
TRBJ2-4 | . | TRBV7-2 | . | TGTGCCAGCAGCTTAGCTGAAAACATTCAGTACTTC | CASSLAENIQYF
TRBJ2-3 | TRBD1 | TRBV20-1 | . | TGCAGTGCAAATGACAGGGGCTCTACTAGCACAGATACGCAGTATTTT | CSANDRGSTSTDTQYF